A selection of T cell receptor beta chains follows, all from one sample in a study of response to subunit inactivated influenza vaccine. TCRdb independently ran MiXCR on the RT-PCR reads; one entry per CDR3 protein. The profile covers 280,000 or so distinct CDR3 sequences, with just over 20% appearing a single time and approximately 10% taken by the ten largest. The sequencing used PBMCs from blood, collected 21 months after vaccination. The receptor set was obtained from a man aged 50 to 69 who received an inactivated influenza vaccine. The CDR3 runs from the conserved cysteine through the conserved F or W. The D gene is left open where the match is weak. For some rows the clone size is stated as once, few or many, or as a class when expanded; others skip it.

.	TRBD1	TRBJ2-2	TRBV6-1	TGTGCCAGCAGTGCGACAGGGCCTAACACCGGGGAGCTGTTTTTT	CASSATGPNTGELFF
few	.	TRBJ2-1	TRBV5-6	TGTGCCAGCAGCTTGGCTTGGGGCACTACAACGAACAATGAGCAGTTCTTC	CASSLAWGTTTNNEQFF
many	.	TRBJ1-1	TRBV13	TGTGCCAGCAGCTCCCCTAATACTGAAGCTTTCTTT	CASSSPNTEAFF
.	.	TRBJ2-2	TRBV14	TGTGCCAGCAGCCAAGCCCTCGTTTTCGGGGAGCTGTTTTTT	CASSQALVFGELFF
many	TRBD1	TRBJ1-1	TRBV2	TGTGCCAGCAGAGAGGACAGGGGGGGAACTGAAGCTTTCTTT	CASREDRGGTEAFF
.	.	TRBJ2-7	TRBV6-1	TGTGCCAGCAGTGGAACAGGAATATCCTACGAGCAGTACTTC	CASSGTGISYEQYF
.	TRBD1	TRBJ2-1	TRBV20-1	TGCAGTGCGCCCATAACCGGGACAGGGTTGATCAATGAGCAGTTCTTC	CSAPITGTGLINEQFF
few	TRBD2	TRBJ2-7	TRBV4-2	TGTGCCAGCAGCCAAGATCCCAGCGGGAGGACCTACGAGCAGTACTTC	CASSQDPSGRTYEQYF
few	.	TRBJ2-3	TRBV20-1	TGCAGTGCTACCCTAGGAGGGGGCCGTGGAGATACGCAGTATTTT	CSATLGGGRGDTQYF
few	TRBD2	TRBJ2-3	TRBV20-1	TGCAGTGCTATAAACCCTAGCGGGGGCACAGATACGCAGTATTTT	CSAINPSGGTDTQYF
.	TRBD1	TRBJ1-1	TRBV19	TGTGCCAGTAAGAAAAGCAGGGGGCGAGATCCGGACACTGAAGCTTTCTTT	CASKKSRGRDPDTEAFF
.	TRBD1	TRBJ1-1	TRBV12-3/TRBV12-4	TGTGCCAGCAGTTTTCGGTCAGGGGGGATGAACACTGAAGCTTTCTTT	CASSFRSGGMNTEAFF
.	TRBD1	TRBJ2-3	TRBV29-1	TGCAGCGTCGGGCCGCCGGGACAGGCGTTAAGCACAGATACGCAGTATTTT	CSVGPPGQALSTDTQYF
few	.	TRBJ1-6	TRBV4-3	TGCGCCAGCAGCCATGCGGGACGGGATTCACCCCTCCACTTT	CASSHAGRDSPLHF
few	TRBD1	TRBJ2-1	TRBV9	TGTGCCAGCAGCCTCCGTCCCGGGACAGGGGAGAATGAGCAGTTCTTC	CASSLRPGTGENEQFF
few	TRBD2	TRBJ2-7	TRBV20-1	TGCAGTGCTCAGGGGGGGCTAGCGGGGGATACTTACGAGCAGTACTTC	CSAQGGLAGDTYEQYF
few	.	TRBJ1-5	TRBV2	TGTGCCAGCAGTGGTAGCTGGGACGTCAATCAGCCCCAGCATTTT	CASSGSWDVNQPQHF
.	TRBD1	TRBJ2-4	TRBV20-1	TGCAGTGCCCGGGGACAGGGGGCAGCCAAAAACATTCAGTACTTC	CSARGQGAAKNIQYF
few	TRBD2	TRBJ2-7	TRBV6-2/TRBV6-3	TGTGCCAGCAGTGGGGGACTAGCGGGAGCGCCCTACGAGCAGTACTTC	CASSGGLAGAPYEQYF
.	TRBD2	TRBJ2-7	TRBV7-8	TGTGCCAGCAGCAAAAGCGGGAGTTTATACGAGCAGTACTTC	CASSKSGSLYEQYF
.	.	TRBJ2-1	TRBV7-6	TGTGCCAGCAGCTTACGGCAGGCCTCCTACAATGAGCAGTTCTTC	CASSLRQASYNEQFF
once	.	TRBJ2-4	TRBV20-1	TGCAGTGCGCTCAGGGCGGAGGCCAAAAACATTCAGTACTTC	CSALRAEAKNIQYF
many	.	TRBJ1-6	TRBV5-1	TGCGCCAGCGGCGGCAATTCACCCCTCCACTTT	CASGGNSPLHF
few	.	TRBJ2-1	TRBV6-2/TRBV6-3	TGTGCCAGCAGACGACCAGGGGACCTCATGTACAATGAGCAGTTCTTC	CASRRPGDLMYNEQFF
few	TRBD1	TRBJ2-1	TRBV11-3	TGTGCCAGCAGCTTAAGAGCAGGGGGCATCAACAATGAGCAGTTCTTC	CASSLRAGGINNEQFF
many	.	TRBJ1-2	TRBV20-1	TGCAGTGCCAGGCGACTAAGGGACTATGGCTACACCTTC	CSARRLRDYGYTF
few	.	TRBJ2-7	TRBV5-6	TGTGCCAGCAGCTTGGACAGGGAGCAGTACTTC	CASSLDREQYF
few	TRBD1	TRBJ1-3	TRBV12-3/TRBV12-4	TGTGCCAGCAGCCCCGACAGGGACGGAAACACCATATATTTT	CASSPDRDGNTIYF
.	TRBD1	TRBJ1-1	TRBV4-2	TGTGCCAGCAGCAAAAGAGCACAGGGGGGCATGAACACTGAAGCTTTCTTT	CASSKRAQGGMNTEAFF
few	.	TRBJ1-5	TRBV12-3/TRBV12-4	TGTGCCAGCAGTACGGACGGACGTATAAATCAGCCCCAGCATTTT	CASSTDGRINQPQHF
few	TRBD2	TRBJ2-7	TRBV20-1	TGCAGTGCAACCATGACTAGCATCTACGAGCAGTACTTC	CSATMTSIYEQYF
few	TRBD2	TRBJ2-1	TRBV12-3/TRBV12-4	TGTGCCAGCAGTCTATCGTCGGGGGGTGTTAACAATGAGCAGTTCTTC	CASSLSSGGVNNEQFF
few	.	TRBJ1-4	TRBV7-2	TGTGCCAGCAGCCAGGAAAATGAAAAACTGTTTTTT	CASSQENEKLFF
few	.	TRBJ1-2	TRBV6-1	TGTGCCAGCAATAGGGGCGGAGAGACCGGCTACACCTTC	CASNRGGETGYTF
few	TRBD1	TRBJ1-2	TRBV29-1	TGCAGCGTTGAATGGCAGGGGGACTACACCTTC	CSVEWQGDYTF
few	.	TRBJ2-1	TRBV5-1	TGCGCCAGCAGCTCTGAGTGGGTAACCAATGAGCAGTTCTTC	CASSSEWVTNEQFF
many	.	TRBJ1-1	TRBV20-1	TGCAGCGCCTTCGGGGGGCTCTTGAGGACTGAAGCTTTCTTT	CSAFGGLLRTEAFF
few	TRBD1	TRBJ1-1	TRBV7-8	TGTGCCAGCAGCTTAATTACAGGGGGCGGAACTGAAGCTTTCTTT	CASSLITGGGTEAFF
.	.	TRBJ1-1	TRBV5-1	TGCGCCAGCAACCCGGGACCGCCGGACACTGAAGCTTTCTTT	CASNPGPPDTEAFF
.	.	TRBJ2-7	TRBV6-2/TRBV6-3	TGTGCCAGCATCCCAGGGAAGGGTGTCTCCTACGAGCAGTACTTC	CASIPGKGVSYEQYF
many	.	TRBJ1-1	TRBV20-1	TGCAGTGCTAGAGATGTAAGGCAGATGAACACTGAAGCTTTCTTT	CSARDVRQMNTEAFF
.	TRBD2	TRBJ2-3	TRBV6-5	TGTGCCAGCAGTTACTCGAGGCTAGCGGGAGTAGATACGCAGTATTTT	CASSYSRLAGVDTQYF
.	.	TRBJ2-1	TRBV12-3/TRBV12-4	TGTGCCAGCAGTTTTTTCGGGCTCCGAAATGAGCAGTTCTTC	CASSFFGLRNEQFF
few	.	TRBJ2-1	TRBV5-1	TGCGCCAGCAGCCTCCTCGGAGCGGCCTCGGACAATGAGCAGTTCTTC	CASSLLGAASDNEQFF
many	.	TRBJ1-1	TRBV7-9	TGTGCCAGCAGCTTCGACGGTGACCTGAACACTGAAGCTTTCTTT	CASSFDGDLNTEAFF
.	TRBD1	TRBJ1-1	TRBV7-2	TGTGCCAGCAGCTTAGCGCTGGATAGGGGGCCGAGAGCTTTCTTT	CASSLALDRGPRAFF
few	.	TRBJ2-3	TRBV20-1	TGCAGTGCTAGTTCATTGGCAAAGTTGGAAGATACGCAGTATTTT	CSASSLAKLEDTQYF
.	.	TRBJ1-5	TRBV28	TGTGCCAGCGCCACAGGTAGCCAGCCCCAGCATTTT	CASATGSQPQHF
.	.	TRBJ1-2	TRBV9	TGTGCCAGCAGCGTAGGTGCGGCCTATGGCTACACCTTC	CASSVGAAYGYTF